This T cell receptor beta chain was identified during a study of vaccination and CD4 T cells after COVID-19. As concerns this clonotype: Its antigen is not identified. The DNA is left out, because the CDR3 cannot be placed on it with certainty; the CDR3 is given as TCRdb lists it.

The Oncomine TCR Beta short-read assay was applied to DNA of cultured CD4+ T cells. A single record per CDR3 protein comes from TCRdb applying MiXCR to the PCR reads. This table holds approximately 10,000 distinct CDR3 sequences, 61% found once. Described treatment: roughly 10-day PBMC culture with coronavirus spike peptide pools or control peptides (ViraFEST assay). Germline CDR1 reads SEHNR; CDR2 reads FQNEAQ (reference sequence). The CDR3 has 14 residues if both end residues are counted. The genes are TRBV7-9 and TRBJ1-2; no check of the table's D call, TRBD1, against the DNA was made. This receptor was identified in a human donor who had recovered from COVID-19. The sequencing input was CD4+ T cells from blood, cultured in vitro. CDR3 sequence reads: CASSFGPGSYGFTF.